This T cell receptor beta chain was obtained from a study of early T cells in non-severe SARS-CoV-2 infection. At the level of the study: Sequencing input comprised bulk RNA from unsorted whole blood; chain pairing was not available.

The CDR3 is made up of 15 amino acids. Trimming cost V 0 bases and J 1 base, with 7 bases left between them. TCRdb ran MiXCR on the 5' RACE reads and lists one entry per CDR3 protein. Among fewer than 90,000 distinct CDR3 sequences listed, around 15% were seen once. This chain joins TRBV12-3 or TRBV12-4 and TRBJ1-3; D ambiguous. The source is an adult who was a healthcare worker with PCR-confirmed SARS-CoV-2 infection or an uninfected control (not recorded which). Sequenced sample: whole blood. The CDR3 region is CASSLAPASGNTIYF. CDR3 DNA sequence: TGTGCCAGCAGTTTAGCGCCGGCTTCTGGAAACACCATATATTTT.